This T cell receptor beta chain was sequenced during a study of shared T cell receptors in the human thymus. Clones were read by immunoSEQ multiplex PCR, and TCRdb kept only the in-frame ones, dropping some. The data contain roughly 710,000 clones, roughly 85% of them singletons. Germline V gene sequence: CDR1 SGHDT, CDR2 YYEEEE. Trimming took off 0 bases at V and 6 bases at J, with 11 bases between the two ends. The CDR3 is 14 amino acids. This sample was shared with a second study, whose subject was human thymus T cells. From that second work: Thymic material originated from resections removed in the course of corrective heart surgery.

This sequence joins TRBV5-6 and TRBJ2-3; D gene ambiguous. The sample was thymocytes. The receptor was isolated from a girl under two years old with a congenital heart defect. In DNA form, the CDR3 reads TGTGCCAGCAGCTTGGCGGTACAGCTCGATACGCAGTATTTT. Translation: CASSLAVQLDTQYF.